This T cell receptor (beta chain) was captured by sequencing in a study of regulatory T cells in long-lasting Graves disease. General study findings and limits: Patients with persistent disease showed a bias toward TRBV28, TRBJ1-2 and TRBJ2-5.

Researchers made TCR beta libraries by using iRepertoire HTBI primers and running Arm-PCR on CDR3 regions. TCRdb called the multiplex PCR reads again in MiXCR, with one record for every CDR3 protein. In the table there are 400,000 to 450,000 distinct CDR3 sequences, about a sixth of which are singletons. Specified time point: newly diagnosed GD, antithyroid drugs for less than 3 months. There was RNA extracted from PBMCs, and the TCR library was made from it. This clonotype was seen many times. Its antigen is not identified. The V end lost 4 bases, the J end lost 0 bases, and 7 bases lay between the germline ends. Germline assignment: CDR1 ENHRY and CDR2 SYGVKD. CDR3 length equals 13 residues. These records were also assigned to another study, of T cells in Graves' hyperthyroidism and ophthalmopathy. That study adds: Blood samples included most of the expanded thyroid clonotypes exceeding 0.001.

The chain links TRBV10-3 to TRBJ2-7; D is unclear. The TCR sequence derives from a woman in her 30s with Graves disease. The sample in question was peripheral blood mononuclear cells (PBMCs), obtained at new diagnosis, from a patient treated with antithyroid drugs. The CDR3 sequence: CAISGQSSYEQYF. CDR3 in DNA: TGTGCCATCAGTGGCCAGAGCTCCTACGAGCAGTACTTC.